These 30 T cell receptor beta chains were sequenced from one sample in a study of T cells after yellow fever vaccination. Each CDR3 protein is one row after TCRdb ran MiXCR on the 5' RACE reads. The data contain approximately 130,000 distinct CDR3 sequences, nearly 15% of them singletons. Sequences were derived from CD8+ T cells sorted from PBMCs, sampled 5 days after the yellow fever booster vaccination. The receptors here all came from a man younger than 35 who received the YFV17D yellow fever vaccine.

The chain employs TRBV11-2 and TRBJ1-1, with D possibly being TRBD1 (5 bases). This CDR3 contains 11 residues. Germline assignment: CDR1 SGHAT and CDR2 FQNNGV. V was clipped by 5 bases and J by 8 bases, with 9 bases between them. CDR3 protein: CASSHRQEAFF. In DNA form, the CDR3 reads TGTGCCAGCAGCCACCGACAGGAAGCTTTCTTT.

This clonotype was seen a few times. The chain has TRBV5-5 and TRBJ1-3; D gene uncertain. Germline V gives CDR1 SGHKS, CDR2 YYEKEE (reference sequence). The V gene lost 5 bases and the J gene lost 0 bases, with 9 bases spanning the gap. The length of the CDR3 is 14 residues. The CDR3: CASRVADSGNTIYF. The CDR3 DNA reads as TGTGCCAGCAGGGTGGCCGACTCTGGAAACACCATATATTTT.

The chain recombines TRBV7-9 with TRBJ1-2, with D unresolved. In germline, CDR1 is SEHNR, CDR2 FQNEAQ (reference sequence). CDR3 length: 16 residues. Trimming took off 5 bases at V and 2 bases at J, with 18 bases between the two ends. The chain's CDR3 is CASSPVLDGGNYGYTF. The CDR3 DNA sequence: TGTGCCAGCAGCCCGGTGTTGGATGGAGGGAACTATGGCTACACCTTC. The complete variable domain, with remaining parts taken from reference TRBV7-9 and TRBJ1-2, reads DTGVSQNPRHKITKRGQNVTFRCDPISEHNRLYWYRQTLGQGPEFLTYFQNEAQLEKSRLLSDRFSAERPKGSFSTLEIQRTEQGDSAMYLCASSPVLDGGNYGYTFGSGTRLTVV.

This clonotype was observed a few times. The V gene is TRBV6-2 or TRBV6-3, the J gene TRBJ2-5, with D maybe TRBD2 (5 bases). CDR3 length equals 15 residues. V lost 2 bases, J lost 5 bases, and 15 bases lay in between. Germline lookup yields CDR1 MNHEY and CDR2 SVGEGT. The CDR3: CASSYAVEVFETQYF. The CDR3 DNA reads TGTGCCAGCAGTTACGCGGTGGAGGTCTTTGAGACCCAGTACTTC.

This clonotype has at least ten counts. The chain employs TRBV7-3 and TRBJ2-1; TRBD2 agrees at 8 bases. This CDR3 spans 14 amino acids. V lost 5 bases and J lost 8; bases outside the gene matches: 8. CDR1 is SGHTA and CDR2 is FQGTGA in the germline V gene. The CDR3 bases are TGTGCCAGCAGCCCCGGGGGGGGGAGGGATGAGCAGTTCTTC. This encodes CASSPGGGRDEQFF.

The chain is built from TRBV6-5 and TRBJ1-2; D perhaps matches TRBD1 (5 bases). Germline V gives CDR1 MNHEY, CDR2 SVGAGI. V was clipped by 0 bases and J by 4 bases, with 9 bases between them. The CDR3 covers 14 residues. The CDR3 spells CASSYSGQSYGYTF. The CDR3 nucleotides read TGTGCCAGCAGTTACTCGGGGCAGAGCTATGGCTACACCTTC.

This clonotype appeared many times. The chain combines TRBV4-3 with TRBJ1-1; D is ambiguous. Between the trimmed V and J ends, which lost 0 bases and 3 bases, there was a span of 8 bases. Germline V lookup: CDR1 LGHNA, CDR2 YSLEER. CDR3 length: 14 residues. The CDR3: CASSQDNGDTEAFF. The DNA for the CDR3 is TGCGCCAGCAGCCAAGATAACGGTGACACTGAAGCTTTCTTT.

This CDR3 reads CASGAQGYNEQFF. CDR3 bases: TGTGCTAGTGGCGCTCAGGGGTACAATGAGCAGTTCTTC. V is TRBV12-5 and J is TRBJ2-1, with a possible D match to TRBD1 (6 bases). V was cut by 6 bases and J by 4 bases, with 10 bases left in between. The CDR3 is 13 residues long. Germline CDR1 LGHNT, CDR2 FRNRAP.

V is TRBV4-3 and J is TRBJ2-1; unclear D gene. CDR3 length: 13 amino acids. The germline V gene has CDR1 LGHNA and CDR2 YSLEER. The ends were cut back, 0 bases at V and 7 bases at J, with 7 bases in the middle. CDR3 bases: TGCGCCAGCAGCCAAGATCTTGGGAATGAGCAGTTCTTC. Translation: CASSQDLGNEQFF.

CDR3 nucleotide sequence: TGCAGTGCTAGTTCCTCAGGACGTCCTACCTACGAGCAGTACTTC. Its translation is CSASSSGRPTYEQYF. V usage is TRBV20-1 and J usage is TRBJ2-7, with no clear D. This CDR3 is built from 15 residues. CDR1 is DFQATT and CDR2 is SNEGSKA in the germline V gene (reference sequence). V was pared by 3 bases and J by 2 bases, with 17 bases between.

The J gene is TRBJ1-2, the V gene TRBV29-1; D is unresolved. The germline CDR1 and CDR2 sequences are SQVTM and ANQGSEA. V dropped 3 bases and J dropped 6 bases, with 20 bases sitting between them. The CDR3 contains 15 residues. The CDR3 region is CSVDSGPSFMDGYTF. The DNA of the CDR3 is TGCAGCGTTGATAGTGGGCCGTCCTTTATGGATGGCTACACCTTC.

This clonotype appeared a few times. V usage is TRBV4-1 and J usage is TRBJ2-2, with D perhaps TRBD1 (5 bases). CDR1 is MGHRA, CDR2 YSYEKL, per germline. The CDR3 extends over 14 amino acids. Trimming shortened V by 3 bases and J by 4 bases, and 9 bases separated the two germline ends. The CDR3 bases are TGCGCCAGCAGCCAGGACACCCTCACCGGGGAGCTGTTTTTT. Residues: CASSQDTLTGELFF.

The chain combines TRBV13 with TRBJ1-1; possible D gene TRBD1, 6 bases. This CDR3 contains 17 residues. Germline V gene sequence: CDR1 PRHDT, CDR2 FYEKMQ (reference sequence). V was cut by 1 base and J by 3 bases, with 18 bases left in between. CDR3 nucleotides: TGTGCCAGCAGCTTAGAAGGGGGGTTCGGCGTCGACACTGAAGCTTTCTTT. It encodes CASSLEGGFGVDTEAFF.

This chain uses TRBV12-3 or TRBV12-4 with TRBJ2-4; D is undetermined. The CDR3 sequence is 13 residues long. V gave up 5 bases and J gave up 5 bases, with 10 bases separating them. The CDR3 region is CASSVWQENIQYF. The CDR3 nucleotides read TGTGCCAGCAGTGTGTGGCAGGAAAACATTCAGTACTTC.

The V call is TRBV20-1, the J call TRBJ2-7; D may be TRBD1 (6 bases). Germline values: CDR1 DFQATT, CDR2 SNEGSKA (reference sequence). This CDR3 is built from 14 residues. V lost 4 bases to trimming and J lost 6 bases, with 19 bases between them. This CDR3 reads CSAKGYQGLSEQYF. The CDR3 DNA is TGCAGTGCTAAGGGCTATCAGGGGCTAAGCGAGCAGTACTTC.

Comment on this clonotype: Since a much larger clone is just one base distant, this may be a read error. The V gene is TRBV27, the J gene TRBJ2-1; 10 bases map to TRBD2. V shed 7 bases, J shed 8 bases, and the junction held 14 bases outside the gene matches. Per germline, CDR1 MNHEY and CDR2 SMNVEV (reference sequence). CDR3 length: 16 residues. CDR3: CASTDAGLAGDYEQFF. Written as DNA, the CDR3 is TGTGCCAGCACCGACGCGGGGCTAGCGGGGGACTATGAGCAGTTCTTC.

The table lists this clonotype with many counts. This chain links TRBV11-1 with TRBJ2-1; TRBD2 matches at 9 bases. The CDR3 spans 20 residues. CDR1 and CDR2 from the germline V gene are SGHAT and FQDESV (reference sequence). V gave up 4 bases and J gave up 0 bases; unmatched junction bases: 16. The CDR3 DNA reads TGTGCCAGCAGCTCCGCTCCCGCTGGGAGCGGGGGGAGCTCCTACAATGAGCAGTTCTTC. Translation gives CASSSAPAGSGGSSYNEQFF.

The V call is TRBV9, the J call TRBJ2-7, with 8 bases matching TRBD1. V shed 3 bases, J shed 6 bases, and the junction held 5 bases outside the gene matches. The CDR3 runs to 13 residues. Germline V gives CDR1 SGDLS, CDR2 YYNGEE. DNA for the CDR3: TGTGCCAGCAGCGCCGACAGGGGTGGCGAGCAGTACTTC. Translated: CASSADRGGEQYF.

This clonotype has a handful of counts. The chain recombines TRBV12-3 or TRBV12-4 with TRBJ1-5, with TRBD1 matching over 12 bases. V shed 7 bases, J shed 1 base, and the junction held 5 bases outside the gene matches. The CDR3 length is 16 residues. The CDR3 loop reads CASKGTGGGSNQPQHF. CDR3 nucleotides: TGTGCCAGCAAGGGGACAGGGGGCGGAAGCAATCAGCCCCAGCATTTT.

This clonotype has ten or more counts. The chain uses TRBV7-9 and TRBJ1-1; TRBD1 agrees at 7 bases. The ends lost 5 bases at V and 7 bases at J; junction bases unmatched: 13. CDR3 length equals 15 residues. Germline V gives CDR1 SEHNR, CDR2 FQNEAQ (reference sequence). The CDR3 spells CASSPRQGWTDEAFF. In DNA form, the CDR3 reads TGTGCCAGCAGCCCGAGACAGGGATGGACGGATGAAGCTTTCTTT.

This clonotype was seen a few times. The rearrangement joins TRBV10-3 to TRBJ1-1, with TRBD1 matching 8 bases. The V segment lost 10 bases and the J segment 0 bases; nucleotides outside the gene matches: 7. The germline V gene encodes CDR1 ENHRY and CDR2 SYGVKD. The CDR3 has 14 residues. The DNA of the CDR3 is TGTGCCAGCGGAACAGGGGGAGTGAACACTGAAGCTTTCTTT. Translation: CASGTGGVNTEAFF.

The J gene is TRBJ1-5, the V gene TRBV28; D not certain. Germline values: CDR1 MDHEN, CDR2 SYDVKM. The CDR3 has 16 amino acids. V dropped 6 bases and J dropped 0 bases, with 15 bases sitting between them. The CDR3 nucleotides read TGTGCCAGCAGCCCCGTCGCAGGATATAGCAATCAGCCCCAGCATTTT. It codes for CASSPVAGYSNQPQHF.

This clonotype was observed a handful of times. The chain couples TRBV5-1 to TRBJ2-5; D possibly corresponds to TRBD2 (5 bases). CDR1 is SGHRS, CDR2 YFSETQ, per germline. V was clipped by 4 bases and J by 5 bases, with 24 bases between them. The CDR3 runs 17 residues. CDR3 coding DNA: TGCGCCAGCAGCCATCGTGGACTGGAGATCCCGCGGGAGACCCAGTACTTC. Translated, it gives CASSHRGLEIPRETQYF.

This clonotype turned up a few times. This chain connects TRBV6-2 or TRBV6-3 to TRBJ2-7, with 14 bases aligning to TRBD2. V dropped 6 bases and J dropped 5; count of bases not matched to a gene: 12. Germline V gene sequence: CDR1 MNHEY, CDR2 SVGEGT. This CDR3 has 17 amino acids. The CDR3 here is CASRGLAGGSPLHEQYV. CDR3 in DNA: TGTGCCAGCAGAGGACTAGCGGGGGGCTCACCCCTCCACGAGCAGTACGTC.

This clonotype was counted only a few times. The chain links TRBV5-6 to TRBJ1-5; 7 bases are shared with TRBD1. V lost 3 bases to trimming and J lost 4 bases; unmatched junction nucleotides: 4. Germline V lookup: CDR1 SGHDT, CDR2 YYEEEE. The CDR3 runs 14 residues. The CDR3 DNA sequence: TGTGCCAGCAGCTCCTCGACAGGGAATCAGCCCCAGCATTTT. It is translated as CASSSSTGNQPQHF. The full variable domain, with the rest looked up from reference TRBV5-6 and TRBJ1-5, is DAGVTQSPTHLIKTRGQQVTLRCSPKSGHDTVSWYQQALGQGPQFIFQYYEEEERQRGNFPDRFSGHQFPNYSSELNVNALLLGDSALYLCASSSSTGNQPQHFGDGTRLSIL.

The V call is TRBV7-3, the J call TRBJ2-1; D may be TRBD1 or TRBD2 (5 bases each). CDR3 size: 13 residues. V lost 1 base and J lost 10, with 11 bases in between. Germline V gene data show CDR1 as SGHTA and CDR2 as FQGTGA. CDR3 sequence: CASSLMIGTEQFF. CDR3 sequence (DNA): TGTGCCAGCAGCTTAATGATCGGGACCGAGCAGTTCTTC.

In this sample, this clonotype turned up a few times. J is TRBJ2-3 and V is TRBV5-1; TRBD2 is a possible D gene (6 bases). The V end lost 5 bases, the J end lost 2 bases, and 15 bases lay between the germline ends. The CDR3 runs 15 residues. Germline values: CDR1 SGHRS, CDR2 YFSETQ. The CDR3 coding sequence is TGCGCCAGCAGGACGCACGGGGGTCCCACAGATACGCAGTATTTT. Translated, it gives CASRTHGGPTDTQYF.

The chain joins TRBV4-2 to TRBJ2-3, with D hard to call. Germline values: CDR1 LGHNA, CDR2 YNFKEQ. V gave up 1 base and J gave up 6 bases, with 5 bases separating them. This CDR3 has 12 residues. The CDR3 spells CASSQARDTQYF. The CDR3 region has the DNA TGTGCCAGCAGCCAAGCCCGTGATACGCAGTATTTT.

This clonotype was observed a few times. CDR3 loop: CASSIPSGGTDTQYF. The DNA for the CDR3 is TGTGCCAGCAGCATCCCTAGCGGGGGGACAGATACGCAGTATTTT. This chain links TRBV6-5 with TRBJ2-3, with TRBD2 matching over 11 bases. CDR3 length equals 15 residues. Germline-derived CDR1 and CDR2 are MNHEY and SVGAGI. The ends lost 6 bases at V and 3 bases at J; junction bases unmatched: 5.

The gene calls are TRBV15 and TRBJ2-3, with D possibly TRBD2 on 6 matching bases. V gave up 2 bases and J gave up 0 bases, with 9 bases separating them. Germline V gene lookup returns CDR1 LNHNV and CDR2 YYDKDF (reference sequence). The CDR3 contains 15 residues. The CDR3 DNA reads as TGTGCCACCAGCAGAACGGGACTGAGCACAGATACGCAGTATTTT. This encodes CATSRTGLSTDTQYF. The full variable domain, completed using reference TRBV15 and TRBJ2-3, is DAMVIQNPRYQVTQFGKPVTLSCSQTLNHNVMYWYQQKSSQAPKLLFHYYDKDFNNEADTPDNFQSRRPNTSFCFLDIRSPGLGDTAMYLCATSRTGLSTDTQYFGPGTRLTVL.